The 28 T cell receptor beta chains listed next were all sequenced from one sample in a study of blood T cell repertoires in COVID-19. Generated by immunoSEQ multiplex PCR, the TCRdb table keeps only in-frame clones and is missing some. The sample consists of fewer than 400,000 clones, 92% of them appearing once. The specimen sequenced was PBMCs or T cells enriched from blood (not recorded which). The receptor source for this set is a woman aged 25 to 39 who had recovered from COVID-19.

The sample holds one count of this clone. The chain uses TRBV28 and TRBJ1-1; TRBD1 might be the D (5 bases). CDR1 is MDHEN and CDR2 is SYDVKM in the germline V gene. V gave up 2 bases and J gave up 7 bases, with 8 bases separating them. The CDR3 loop spans 12 amino acids. The CDR3, as DNA: TGTGCCAGCAGTTTAGGGGGGTTTGAAGCTTTCTTT. Translating it yields CASSLGGFEAFF.

The chain couples TRBV29-1 to TRBJ1-1; weak D call: TRBD1 (5 bases). CDR3 length: 12 residues. Germline assignment: CDR1 SQVTM and CDR2 ANQGSEA. The V gene lost 6 bases and the J gene lost 4 bases, with 12 bases spanning the gap. The CDR3 DNA sequence: TGCAGCGTCGCGTGGGGCTCCACTGAAGCTTTCTTT. Its translation is CSVAWGSTEAFF.

The chain carries TRBV6-1 and TRBJ1-5; 8 bases align to TRBD1. The length of the CDR3 is 15 residues. The trim removed 3 bases at V and 6 bases at J, leaving 7 bases unmatched. The V gene's germline CDR1 is MNHNS and CDR2 SASEGT. The CDR3 DNA reads as TGTGCCAGCAGTGACCAGGGGGCGCGGGTTCAGCCCCAGCATTTT. This translates into CASSDQGARVQPQHF.

This sequence joins TRBV29-1 and TRBJ2-3; the match to TRBD2 covers 8 bases. The V gene end was trimmed by 4 bases and the J gene end by 5 bases; junction bases not matched to a gene: 14. The CDR3 has 16 amino acids. Per the germline V gene, CDR1 is SQVTM and CDR2 is ANQGSEA. The CDR3 reads CSVVRTAGAIGDTQYF. The CDR3, as DNA: TGCAGCGTTGTAAGGACAGCGGGAGCTATTGGAGATACGCAGTATTTT.

This rearrangement joins TRBV7-2 to TRBJ2-7; 9 nucleotides match TRBD2. Germline V gene data show CDR1 as SGHTA and CDR2 as FQGNSA. With 1 base clipped from V and 5 bases from J, the junction kept 3 bases outside the gene matches. The length of the CDR3 is 14 residues. CDR3 amino acids: CASSLGSGSHEQYF. The CDR3 bases are TGTGCCAGCAGCTTAGGTAGCGGGAGCCACGAGCAGTACTTC.

The chain has TRBV2 and TRBJ2-1; no clear D gene. Germline lookup yields CDR1 SNHLY and CDR2 FYNNEI. V was trimmed by 1 base and J by 9 bases, leaving 7 bases between them. This CDR3 is 12 amino acids long. In DNA, the CDR3 is TGTGCCAGCAGTGAAGAGCCGGGTGAGCAGTTCTTC. Its translation: CASSEEPGEQFF.

The rearrangement joins TRBV6-2 or TRBV6-3 to TRBJ2-7; no firm D call. The CDR3 loop spans 11 amino acids. Per germline, CDR1 MNHEY and CDR2 SVGEGT. Trimming shortened V by 2 bases and J by 6 bases, and 5 bases separated the two germline ends. The CDR3 protein is CASSYGPEQYF. The CDR3 DNA sequence: TGTGCCAGCAGTTACGGGCCCGAGCAGTACTTC.

V gene TRBV27 combines with J gene TRBJ2-7, with 7 bases fitting TRBD2. The J segment lost 3 bases and the V segment lost 1 base, leaving 18 bases of the junction unmatched. The CDR3 has 19 residues. CDR1 and CDR2 (germline): MNHEY, SMNVEV (reference sequence). The CDR3 DNA reads as TGTGCCAGCAGTTTATATGGGCCTATGGGGGAGGGCCCTCTCTACGAGCAGTACTTC. Protein: CASSLYGPMGEGPLYEQYF.

This clone was recorded only once. This chain connects TRBV19 to TRBJ2-7; TRBD1 might be the D (6 bases). Germline V CDR1 and CDR2: LNHDA, SQIVND (reference sequence). V was cut by 6 bases and J by 4 bases, with 16 bases left in between. The CDR3 sequence is 14 residues long. CDR3 in amino acids: CASSLSWDIYEQYF. In DNA, the CDR3 is TGTGCCAGTAGCCTCTCTTGGGACATTTACGAGCAGTACTTC.

This chain joins TRBV9 and TRBJ2-1, with 9 nucleotides matching TRBD2. The CDR3 totals 13 residues. V trimming: 8 bases; J trimming: 3 bases; junction bases outside the gene matches: 3. Germline CDR1 SGDLS, CDR2 YYNGEE. The CDR3 loop is CASDSGGYNEQFF. In DNA form, the CDR3 reads TGTGCCAGTGATAGCGGGGGCTACAATGAGCAGTTCTTC.

This chain connects TRBV4-1 to TRBJ2-3, with TRBD2 matching 9 bases. The germline gives CDR1 MGHRA, CDR2 YSYEKL. After removal of 1 base from V and 4 bases from J, the junction contained 6 bases not matched to a gene. The CDR3 loop spans 16 amino acids. CDR3 amino acids: CASSQVLAGFADTQYF. The CDR3 DNA reads TGCGCCAGCAGCCAAGTCCTAGCGGGGTTCGCAGATACGCAGTATTTT.

This sequence joins TRBV7-8 and TRBJ1-2; 7 bases align to TRBD1. V shed 2 bases and J 6 bases; nucleotides not matched to a gene: 12. The CDR3 is 16 residues long. CDR1 is SGHVS, CDR2 FQNEAQ, per germline. CDR3 DNA: TGTGCCAGCAGCTTAAGGTGGAGGGGGCCATCGGATGGCTACACCTTC. It is translated as CASSLRWRGPSDGYTF.

The genes are TRBV11-2 and TRBJ2-1; tentative D call: TRBD2 (5 bases). CDR1 and CDR2 from the germline V gene are SGHAT and FQNNGV. The CDR3 has 11 residues. Trimming cost V 6 bases and J 7 bases, with 7 bases left between them. CDR3 coding DNA: TGTGCCAGCAGTCGGGAAAATGAGCAGTTCTTC. Its translation: CASSRENEQFF.

V is TRBV7-2 and J is TRBJ1-2, with D maybe TRBD1 (5 bases). This CDR3 spans 13 amino acids. CDR1 and CDR2 (germline): SGHTA, FQGNSA. Between the trimmed V and J ends, which lost 3 bases and 5 bases, there was a span of 10 bases. The CDR3 protein is CASSFPGSYGYTF. In DNA form, the CDR3 reads TGTGCCAGCAGCTTCCCAGGGTCGTATGGCTACACCTTC.

This chain uses TRBV9 with TRBJ2-3, with 9 nucleotides matching TRBD1. This CDR3 spans 16 amino acids. V trimming: 2 bases; J trimming: 6 bases; junction bases outside the gene matches: 10. CDR1 and CDR2 (germline): SGDLS, YYNGEE. This CDR3 reads CASSVAGTGLGDTQYF. The CDR3 region has the DNA TGTGCCAGCAGCGTTGCCGGGACAGGGTTGGGGGATACGCAGTATTTT.

The chain couples TRBV19 to TRBJ1-3, with a tentative D call TRBD1 (5 bases). Trimming left V 7 bases short and J 0 bases short, with 7 bases between. CDR1 and CDR2 (germline): LNHDA, SQIVND (reference sequence). This CDR3 region has 13 residues. As DNA, the CDR3 is TGTGCCAGTACGGGGGTCTCTGGAAACACCATATATTTT. Its translation: CASTGVSGNTIYF.

V and J are TRBV15 and TRBJ2-7; 11 bases match TRBD2. CDR1 LNHNV and CDR2 YYDKDF come from the germline V gene (reference sequence). There are 13 residues in the CDR3. The V segment lost 0 bases and the J segment 9 bases; nucleotides outside the gene matches: 1. CDR3 bases: TGTGCCACCAGCAGAGATCTAGCGGGAGGGCAGTACTTC. Translated: CATSRDLAGGQYF.

J is TRBJ1-5 and V is TRBV19; no clear D gene. Germline V gene data show CDR1 as LNHDA and CDR2 as SQIVND (reference sequence). V shed 9 bases and J shed 10 bases, with 13 bases lying between them. CDR3 length equals 11 residues. DNA of the CDR3: TGTGCCAGCGGGGTGTCGTCCCCCCAGCATTTT. It codes for CASGVSSPQHF.

This chain uses TRBV3-1 (or the pseudogene TRBV3-2) with TRBJ2-1; D gene uncertain. V lost 1 base, J lost 7 bases, and 5 bases lay in between. Germline V gives CDR1 LGHDT, CDR2 YNNKEL (reference sequence). CDR3 length: 12 amino acids. The CDR3 DNA sequence: TGTGCCAGCAGCCAAGCCAGGAATGAGCAGTTCTTC. It codes for CASSQARNEQFF.

This clone appeared once. The chain joins TRBV28 to TRBJ2-1; 9 positions agree with TRBD1. Germline V gives CDR1 MDHEN, CDR2 SYDVKM. J gave up 3 bases and V 4 bases, and 7 bases lay outside the gene matches. The CDR3 contains 16 residues. CDR3 DNA sequence: TGTGCCAGCAGTTCAGTTGACAGGGGGAACTACAATGAGCAGTTCTTC. Protein: CASSSVDRGNYNEQFF.

V gene TRBV11-2 combines with J gene TRBJ2-1, with a possible D match to TRBD2 (6 bases). Trimming removed 5 bases at V and 10 bases at J, with 18 bases between. The CDR3 loop spans 14 amino acids. From germline, CDR1 is SGHAT and CDR2 FQNNGV. In DNA form, the CDR3 reads TGTGCCAGCAGCATCATTCCGGAGGGCGGGGAGCAGTTCTTC. Translating gives CASSIIPEGGEQFF.

The chain links TRBV5-4 to TRBJ2-3; the D gene is possibly TRBD2 (6 bases). Trimming removed 0 bases at V and 0 bases at J, with 11 bases between. The CDR3 totals 16 residues. Germline V gives CDR1 SGHNT, CDR2 YYREEE (reference sequence). The CDR3 DNA follows: TGTGCCAGCAGCTTGGCCAAAAGCGGGAGCACAGATACGCAGTATTTT. This gives the protein CASSLAKSGSTDTQYF.

The chain has TRBV7-2 and TRBJ2-7, with D possibly TRBD2 on 6 matching bases. The CDR3 extends over 13 amino acids. The V gene's germline CDR1 is SGHTA and CDR2 FQGNSA. Between the trimmed V and J ends, which lost 5 bases and 9 bases, there was a span of 17 bases. CDR3 loop: CASSAPTGVGQYF. The CDR3 nucleotides read TGTGCCAGCAGCGCACCCACGGGGGTTGGGCAGTACTTC.

The J gene is TRBJ1-1, the V gene TRBV30; 8 positions match TRBD1. V gave up 5 bases and J gave up 1 base; unmatched junction bases: 9. Germline V CDR1 and CDR2: GTSNPN, SVGIG (reference sequence). This CDR3 region has 15 residues. CDR3 nucleotides: TGTGCCTGGGGGCGTAACAGGGGGTCGAACACTGAAGCTTTCTTT. Protein product: CAWGRNRGSNTEAFF.

The chain joins TRBV7-2 to TRBJ1-2; TRBD1 matches at 8 bases. This CDR3 region has 14 residues. The germline CDR1 and CDR2 sequences are SGHTA and FQGNSA. V gave up 5 bases and J gave up 2 bases; unmatched junction bases: 4. CDR3 residues: CASSRRQGNYGYTF. In DNA, the CDR3 is TGTGCCAGCAGCCGCAGACAGGGGAACTATGGCTACACCTTC.

The gene calls are TRBV18 and TRBJ2-7; D gene uncertain. V lost 3 bases and J 2 bases, leaving 5 bases between the germline ends. This CDR3 comprises 12 residues. Germline V gene data show CDR1 as KGHSH and CDR2 as LQKENI. In DNA, the CDR3 is TGTGCCAGCTCACCCGAGCCCTACGAGCAGTACTTC. Amino acid sequence: CASSPEPYEQYF.

The CDR3 loop reads CASSLNGGNTEAFF. CDR3 DNA: TGCGCCAGCAGCTTGAATGGAGGGAACACTGAAGCTTTCTTT. J is TRBJ1-1 and V is TRBV5-1; the D is unclear. Looked up from germline, CDR1 is SGHRS and CDR2 is YFSETQ. V gave up 1 base and J gave up 1 base, with 8 bases separating them. The CDR3 extends over 14 amino acids.

The chain employs TRBV27 and TRBJ2-7, with a possible D match to TRBD1 (6 bases). Germline assignment: CDR1 MNHEY and CDR2 SMNVEV (reference sequence). This CDR3 is built from 12 residues. V lost 5 bases to trimming and J lost 6 bases, with 11 bases between them. This chain's CDR3 is CASSVTGIEQYF. The CDR3 coding sequence is TGTGCCAGCAGTGTAACAGGGATCGAGCAGTACTTC.